This T cell receptor (beta chain) was sequenced for a study of cytomegalovirus exposure and HLA in healthy donors. Whole-study results and caveats: According to an earlier analysis, most TCR beta V segments yielded productive rearrangements about 87% or about 30% of the time. The sole available immune exposure information was CMV serostatus. In a later analysis, CMV-associated beta chains were mostly HLA-associated, it appeared.

Germline V gene lookup returns CDR1 MNHEY and CDR2 SVGAGI. This CDR3 has 15 residues. V lost 6 bases to trimming and J lost 5 bases; unmatched junction nucleotides: 7. It was with 60 Vbeta and 13 Jbeta primers that the PCR ran. Sequencing was performed with immunoSEQ multiplex PCR; in TCRdb, only in-frame clones are kept and a portion is missing. The sample lists more than 75,000 clones; roughly 83% were seen once. With respect to this clone: Antigen unknown.

This sequence was found in a woman aged 40 to 50 in good health and CMV-seropositive. Sequenced: PBMCs. V usage is TRBV6-5 and J usage is TRBJ2-5, with 12 bases lining up with TRBD2. The CDR3 bases are TGTGCCAGCAGCCAGACTAGCGGGAGATCGGAGACCCAGTACTTC. As protein: CASSQTSGRSETQYF.